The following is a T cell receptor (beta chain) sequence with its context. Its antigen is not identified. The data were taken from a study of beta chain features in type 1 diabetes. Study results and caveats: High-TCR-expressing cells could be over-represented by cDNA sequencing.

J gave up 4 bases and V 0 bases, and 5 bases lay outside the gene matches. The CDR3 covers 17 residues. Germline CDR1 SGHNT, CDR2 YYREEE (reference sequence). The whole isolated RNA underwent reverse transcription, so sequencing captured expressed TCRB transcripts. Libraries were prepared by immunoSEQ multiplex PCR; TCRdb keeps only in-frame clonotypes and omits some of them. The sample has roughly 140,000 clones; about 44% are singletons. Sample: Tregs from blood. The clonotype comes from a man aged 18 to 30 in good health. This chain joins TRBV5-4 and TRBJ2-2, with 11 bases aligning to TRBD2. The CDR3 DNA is TGTGCCAGCAGCTTGGGAATAGCGGGGGGGCTCACCGGGGAGCTGTTTTTT. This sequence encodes CASSLGIAGGLTGELFF.